This TCR beta chain was identified during a study of cytomegalovirus exposure and HLA in healthy donors. Germline loops: CDR1 MNHNS, CDR2 SASEGT. This CDR3 has 15 amino acids. Germline trimming cut 5 bases from V and 1 base from J; bases unmatched to any gene: 5. PCR used 60 Vbeta primers and 13 Jbeta primers. Generated by immunoSEQ multiplex PCR, the TCRdb table keeps only in-frame clones and is missing some. The table has 210,000 or so clones, about 89% seen once. This receptor was identified in a woman between 18 and 29 years old in good health and CMV-seronegative. The sample taken for sequencing was PBMCs. The gene calls are TRBV6-1 and TRBJ1-5; 7 nucleotides match TRBD1. Here the CDR3 reads CASSHDRDSNQPQHF. The CDR3 DNA reads as TGTGCCAGCAGTCACGACAGGGACAGCAATCAGCCCCAGCATTTT.